Below, 12 T cell receptor beta chains from the same sample are listed, as sequenced in a study of OX40 agonist ivuxolimab in advanced cancers. Assay used: immunoSEQ multiplex PCR; TCRdb lists only in-frame clones, some missing. This sample yields 60,000 to 90,000 clones, of which around 80% are seen a single time; about 0.76% belongs to the top ten. Sequenced material: CD4+ or CD8+ T cells sorted from blood, taken in a trial of the OX40 agonist ivuxolimab. Every receptor here comes from an adult with an advanced solid tumor such as melanoma, head and neck, liver or kidney cancer.

V gene TRBV7-2 combines with J gene TRBJ2-5, with 13 bases matching TRBD2. Trimming at V came to 6 bases and at J to 5 bases, leaving 6 bases not matched to a gene. The CDR3 has 15 amino acids. Germline V CDR1 and CDR2: SGHTA, FQGNSA. CDR3 protein: CASSKLAGGPETQYF. In nucleotides, the CDR3 is TGTGCCAGCAGTAAACTAGCGGGAGGGCCGGAGACCCAGTACTTC.

The chain combines TRBV15 with TRBJ2-3; D is uncertain. Germline V lookup: CDR1 LNHNV, CDR2 YYDKDF (reference sequence). The length of the CDR3 is 14 residues. With 0 bases removed from V and 5 bases from J, the gap between germline ends came to 9 bases. The chain's CDR3 is CATSRDRVRDTQYF. CDR3 bases: TGTGCCACCAGCAGAGATCGGGTGAGAGATACGCAGTATTTT.

This chain joins TRBV11-2 and TRBJ2-7; 10 bases match TRBD2. With 4 bases clipped from V and 2 bases from J, the junction kept 2 bases outside the gene matches. The V gene's germline CDR1 is SGHAT and CDR2 FQNNGV. This CDR3 spans 14 amino acids. CDR3 in DNA: TGTGCCAGCAGCTATAGCGGGAGGACCTACGAGCAGTACTTC. Encoded protein: CASSYSGRTYEQYF.

The CDR3 loop reads CASRSLDRGDNQPQHF. CDR3 in DNA: TGTGCCAGTAGATCATTAGACAGGGGAGACAATCAGCCCCAGCATTTT. The rearrangement joins TRBV19 to TRBJ1-5, with 8 bases matching TRBD1. CDR1 is LNHDA, CDR2 SQIVND, per germline (reference sequence). This CDR3 contains 16 residues. V shed 6 bases, J shed 3 bases, and the junction held 10 bases outside the gene matches.

The rearrangement links TRBV7-2 to TRBJ1-5, with D possibly matching TRBD1 (6 bases). Germline CDR1 is SGHTA and CDR2 is FQGNSA. Trimming shortened V by 5 bases and J by 1 base, and 12 bases separated the two germline ends. The CDR3 length is 15 residues. The CDR3 bases are TGTGCCAGCAGCCCACTCAGGGGAAGCAATCAGCCCCAGCATTTT. Translated, it gives CASSPLRGSNQPQHF.

This clone has only a few counts. V usage is TRBV5-4 and J usage is TRBJ2-5; 9 positions agree with TRBD2. This CDR3 region has 16 residues. The germline CDR1 and CDR2 sequences are SGHNT and YYREEE (reference sequence). V lost 2 bases, J lost 7 bases, and 12 bases stayed unmatched. CDR3 region: CASSFLSGGPQRTQYF. The DNA for the CDR3 is TGTGCCAGCAGCTTTCTTAGCGGGGGACCACAGAGGACCCAGTACTTC.

V usage is TRBV7-6 and J usage is TRBJ2-5; D possibly corresponds to TRBD2 (6 bases). V lost 2 bases and J lost 4, with 11 bases in between. The CDR3 has 14 residues. Looked up from germline, CDR1 is SGHVS and CDR2 is FNYEAQ. CDR3 nucleotides: TGTGCCAGCAGCTTAAATGCGGAGGGAGAGACCCAGTACTTC. As protein: CASSLNAEGETQYF.

J is TRBJ2-5 and V is TRBV5-6; 7 nucleotides agree with TRBD1. The CDR3 has 15 amino acids. Germline CDR1 reads SGHDT; CDR2 reads YYEEEE. Trimming took 4 bases from V and 4 from J; bases not matched to a gene: 10. In DNA, the CDR3 is TGTGCCAGCAGCCCGAGGGGGCCGGGAAGAGAGACCCAGTACTTC. Translated: CASSPRGPGRETQYF.

This sequence joins TRBV2 and TRBJ1-5, with 11 bases aligning to TRBD1. The CDR3 consists of 15 residues. Losses at the gene ends were 3 bases for V and 6 bases for J; bases not matched to a gene: 4. Per the germline V gene, CDR1 is SNHLY and CDR2 is FYNNEI. The CDR3, as DNA: TGTGCCAGCAGTGACCGGACAGGGGGCGCTCAGCCCCAGCATTTT. It encodes CASSDRTGGAQPQHF.

The V gene is TRBV4-1, the J gene TRBJ1-1; TRBD1 agrees at 10 bases. After removal of 10 bases from V and 0 bases from J, the junction contained 8 bases not matched to a gene. Germline CDR1 is MGHRA and CDR2 is YSYEKL. The length of the CDR3 is 15 residues. CDR3 coding DNA: TGCGCCACCCAGCCCGGGACAGGGGTGAACACTGAAGCTTTCTTT. Translating gives CATQPGTGVNTEAFF.

This clone was counted a few times. The chain has TRBV21-1 and TRBJ1-2. TRBV21-1 is annotated as a pseudogene. This CDR3 spans 14 amino acids. The CDR3 DNA sequence: TGTGCCAGCAGCAAGAGATGGGGAGTCTATGGCTACACCTTC. As protein: CASSKRWGVYGYTF.

The V gene is TRBV7-9, the J gene TRBJ1-5; 7 bases fit TRBD1. The V segment lost 5 bases and the J segment 6 bases; nucleotides outside the gene matches: 7. This CDR3 spans 14 amino acids. Germline CDR1 is SEHNR and CDR2 is FQNEAQ (reference sequence). The CDR3, as DNA: TGTGCCAGCAGCCTAGACAGGGTGAGTCAGCCCCAGCATTTT. This gives the protein CASSLDRVSQPQHF. Together with reference TRBV7-9 and TRBJ1-5, the CDR3 gives the full variable domain: DTGVSQNPRHKITKRGQNVTFRCDPISEHNRLYWYRQTLGQGPEFLTYFQNEAQLEKSRLLSDRFSAERPKGSFSTLEIQRTEQGDSAMYLCASSLDRVSQPQHFGDGTRLSIL.